These T cell receptor beta chains were read from a single sample in a study of blood T cells in healthy people across ages. TCRdb called the 5' RACE reads again in MiXCR, with one record for every CDR3 protein. The table lists around 1,100,000 distinct CDR3 sequences, under 40% of them singletons. Specimen: blood. Receptors originate from a man aged 18 to 35 in good health. CDR3s leave out the opening cysteine and the closing phenylalanine or tryptophan.

V gene: TRBV20-1; J gene: TRBJ2-5; CDR3 protein: SARGQGQETQY
V gene: TRBV14; J gene: TRBJ2-1; CDR3 protein: ASGPSTYNEQF
V gene: TRBV5-5; J gene: TRBJ2-5; CDR3 protein: ASSLVGRGTYNEQY
V gene: TRBV20-1; J gene: TRBJ2-5; CDR3 protein: SVALDWTGIREQY
V gene: TRBV4-3; J gene: TRBJ2-1; CDR3 protein: ASSQEPAAGNYNEQF
V gene: TRBV27; J gene: TRBJ1-6; CDR3 protein: ASSPTGTGGYNSPLH
V gene: TRBV20-1; J gene: TRBJ2-3; CDR3 protein: SAGNEMGGGSTDTQY
V gene: TRBV5-1; J gene: TRBJ2-2; CDR3 protein: ASSLAGDSTGELF
V gene: TRBV10-3; J gene: TRBJ1-1; CDR3 protein: ASLKPGQMNTEAF
V gene: TRBV6-2/TRBV6-3; J gene: TRBJ1-5; CDR3 protein: ASSYQVVQPQH
V gene: TRBV6-6; J gene: TRBJ1-1; CDR3 protein: ASSYAGHPELPEAF
V gene: TRBV5-1; J gene: TRBJ2-4; CDR3 protein: ASSSHRGGQY
V gene: TRBV20-1; J gene: TRBJ2-1; CDR3 protein: SASRRLGYNEQF
V gene: TRBV18; J gene: TRBJ1-2; CDR3 protein: ASSPGIQTGYGYT
V gene: TRBV10-3; J gene: TRBJ2-2; CDR3 protein: AISGLTSGDNTGELF
V gene: TRBV7-2; J gene: TRBJ1-2; CDR3 protein: ASSPSQGLGYT
V gene: TRBV4-1; J gene: TRBJ2-1; CDR3 protein: ASNQRTAGHNKQF
V gene: TRBV28; J gene: TRBJ2-1; CDR3 protein: ASSSRLAGLDEQF